Shown below are 19 T cell receptor beta chains from a single sample sequenced in a study of blood T cells in healthy people across ages. It was with a sample-barcoded 5' primer and a J-beta primer mix that a second PCR of roughly 7 to 12 cycles was run. A single record per CDR3 protein comes from TCRdb applying MiXCR to the 5' RACE reads. Of about a million distinct CDR3 sequences in the sample, roughly 51% were seen once. Sequenced sample: blood. The origin of the receptors is a woman between 55 and 75 years old in good health.

This chain joins TRBV25-1 and TRBJ2-2; D unresolved. V was clipped by 0 bases and J by 1 base, with 12 bases between them. The CDR3 totals 17 residues. Germline CDR1 is MGHDK and CDR2 is SYGVNS. The CDR3 region is CASSEYKAIENTGELFF. The CDR3, as DNA: TGTGCCAGCAGTGAATATAAAGCTATAGAGAACACCGGGGAGCTGTTTTTT. Based on the CDR3 plus reference TRBV25-1 and TRBJ2-2, the full variable domain is EADIYQTPRYLVIGTGKKITLECSQTMGHDKMYWYQQDPGMELHLIHYSYGVNSTEKGDLSSESTVSRIRTEHFPLTLESARPSHTSQYLCASSEYKAIENTGELFFGEGSRLTVL.

This chain connects TRBV24-1 to TRBJ2-3; unclear D gene. The CDR3 is 16 amino acids. Looked up from germline, CDR1 is KGHDR and CDR2 is SFDVKD. With 0 bases removed from V and 3 bases from J, the gap between germline ends came to 12 bases. The DNA for the CDR3 is TGTGCCACCAGTGATTTGCCAGCCAAAGGGACAGATACGCAGTATTTT. Residues: CATSDLPAKGTDTQYF.

Here the CDR3 DNA reads TGTGCCAGCAATGGTGTTCGCACAGATACGCGGTATTTT. Its protein is CASNGVRTDTRYF. The genes are TRBV21-1 and TRBJ2-3. TRBV21-1 is an annotated pseudogene. This CDR3 has 13 amino acids.

The chain recombines TRBV5-1 with TRBJ2-1; 7 bases line up with TRBD1. CDR1 is SGHRS, CDR2 YFSETQ, per germline. This CDR3 has 17 residues. V shed 6 bases, J shed 15 bases, and the junction held 27 bases outside the gene matches. The CDR3, as DNA: TGCGCCAGCAATCGTCCTGTGAAAGGGGGCTACGACACACCCTGGTTCTTC. This gives the protein CASNRPVKGGYDTPWFF.

This clonotype was counted only a few times. The chain has TRBV20-1 and TRBJ2-5, with 8 bases that match TRBD2. The CDR3 runs to 15 residues. Germline-derived CDR1 and CDR2 are DFQATT and SNEGSKA (reference sequence). Trimming at V came to 3 bases and at J to 5 bases, leaving 11 bases not matched to a gene. In nucleotides, the CDR3 is TGCAGTGCTAGGAGATGGCGGGAGGTCGGTGAGACCCAGTACTTC. It is translated as CSARRWREVGETQYF.

This rearrangement joins TRBV12-3 or TRBV12-4 to TRBJ1-1; D uncertain. Trimming stripped 6 bases from V and 3 bases from J, with 11 bases between. This CDR3 has 13 residues. DNA for the CDR3: TGTGCCAGCAGCCCCGGATGGTACACTGAAGCTTTCTTT. This sequence encodes CASSPGWYTEAFF.

This clonotype showed up just a few times. This chain links TRBV2 with TRBJ2-4; D is ambiguous. Germline loops: CDR1 SNHLY, CDR2 FYNNEI. The V and J ends lost 1 base and 7 bases respectively, with 2 bases between them. The CDR3 spans 11 residues. The CDR3 coding sequence is TGTGCCAGCAGTGAAGGGAACATTCAGTACTTC. Translated, it gives CASSEGNIQYF.

The chain joins TRBV24-1 to TRBJ1-2; TRBD1 aligns across 7 bases. This CDR3 spans 13 amino acids. Germline CDR1 and CDR2: KGHDR and SFDVKD. The trim removed 7 bases at V and 7 bases at J, leaving 8 bases unmatched. CDR3: CATRPGQDSGYTF. The DNA of the CDR3 is TGTGCCACCAGACCAGGACAGGATTCTGGCTACACCTTC.

In this sample, this clonotype turned up many times. J is TRBJ2-5 and V is TRBV10-3, with D maybe TRBD1 (6 bases). Germline lookup yields CDR1 ENHRY and CDR2 SYGVKD. There are 16 residues in the CDR3. V was cut by 3 bases and J by 2 bases, with 16 bases left in between. As DNA, the CDR3 is TGTGCCATCAGTGACCCAGGGGCTTACGATCAAGAGACCCAGTACTTC. This sequence encodes CAISDPGAYDQETQYF.

J is TRBJ2-3 and V is TRBV5-1; D not certain. The V and J ends lost 2 bases and 0 bases respectively, with 10 bases between them. This CDR3 spans 15 amino acids. Germline CDR1 is SGHRS and CDR2 is YFSETQ. This CDR3 reads CASSFSTSSTDTQYF. The CDR3 coding sequence is TGCGCCAGCAGCTTCAGCACATCTAGCACAGATACGCAGTATTTT.

The chain recombines TRBV7-9 with TRBJ2-1; a possible D gene is TRBD2 (5 bases). CDR1 and CDR2 (germline): SEHNR, FQNEAQ (reference sequence). The V gene lost 5 bases and the J gene lost 7 bases, with 18 bases spanning the gap. The CDR3 is 15 amino acids. CDR3 protein: CASSPWVGGTNEQFF. The CDR3 DNA reads TGTGCCAGCAGCCCCTGGGTCGGAGGTACAAATGAGCAGTTCTTC.

The chain carries TRBV4-1 and TRBJ2-2; 8 bases fit TRBD2. V lost 3 bases to trimming and J lost 6 bases; unmatched junction nucleotides: 3. The CDR3 totals 14 residues. Germline CDR1 and CDR2: MGHRA and YSYEKL. CDR3 DNA: TGCGCCAGCAGCCACAATAGCGGGGCCGGGGAGCTGTTTTTT. Translating it yields CASSHNSGAGELFF.

This clonotype was detected a few times. This chain uses TRBV30 with TRBJ1-1; TRBD1 might be the D (5 bases). CDR3 length: 14 amino acids. Germline-derived CDR1 and CDR2 are GTSNPN and SVGIG (reference sequence). V lost 4 bases, J lost 0 bases, and 12 bases lay in between. The CDR3 loop is CAWKAGGLNTEAFF. CDR3 coding DNA: TGTGCCTGGAAGGCGGGGGGATTGAACACTGAAGCTTTCTTT.

Note on this clonotype: A read error may produce the germline difference seen at one junction end. The chain recombines TRBV4-2 with TRBJ2-7; TRBD2 agrees at 8 bases. CDR1 and CDR2 from the germline V gene are LGHNA and YNFKEQ. This CDR3 has 16 residues. The CDR3 spells CANSPVGGTSSYEQYF. In DNA, the CDR3 is TGTGCCAACAGCCCCGTTGGCGGGACTAGCTCCTACGAGCAGTACTTC.

J is TRBJ2-7 and V is TRBV7-8, with 11 bases aligning to TRBD2. TRBJ2-1 explains the end of the DNA better; the J call may be wrong. CDR1 and CDR2 (germline): SGHVS, FQNEAQ. The CDR3 has 14 amino acids. DNA for the CDR3: TGTGCCAGCACCACTAGCGGGAGTAGGGGTGAGCAGTTCTTC. Encoded protein: CASTTSGSRGEQFF.

As regards this clonotype: An end of the junction does not agree with germline; a read error may underlie this. The gene calls are TRBV29-1 and TRBJ2-5; the D is unclear. Germline lookup yields CDR1 SQVTM and CDR2 ANQGSEA. The CDR3 sequence is 12 residues long. DNA for the CDR3: TGCAGCATTGACACGTACCAAGAGACCCAGTACTTC. Amino acid sequence: CSIDTYQETQYF.

As to this clonotype: At one boundary the junction diverges from the germline segment, which might be a read error. The chain recombines TRBV4-1 with TRBJ1-4; D remains ambiguous. The CDR3 totals 13 residues. Germline V gene data show CDR1 as MGHRA and CDR2 as YSYEKL. The CDR3 region has the DNA TGCGCCAGCGGCCAAGGACTCTATGAAAAACTGTTTTTT. The encoded protein is CASGQGLYEKLFF.

The chain has TRBV7-8 and TRBJ2-4; no definite D call. This CDR3 spans 16 amino acids. Trimming removed 5 bases at V and 2 bases at J, with 16 bases between. Germline-derived CDR1 and CDR2 are SGHVS and FQNEAQ. CDR3 region: CASSTSTIESKNIQYF. CDR3 DNA sequence: TGTGCCAGCAGCACCTCCACCATCGAGTCCAAAAACATTCAGTACTTC.

This clonotype was counted a few times. The V call is TRBV24-1, the J call TRBJ2-1; D is unresolved. Per the germline V gene, CDR1 is KGHDR and CDR2 is SFDVKD. CDR3 length: 13 amino acids. V was shortened by 5 bases and J by 1 base, with 5 bases between the two germline ends. CDR3 in amino acids: CATSGASYNEQFF. The CDR3 DNA follows: TGTGCCACCAGTGGGGCTTCCTACAATGAGCAGTTCTTC.